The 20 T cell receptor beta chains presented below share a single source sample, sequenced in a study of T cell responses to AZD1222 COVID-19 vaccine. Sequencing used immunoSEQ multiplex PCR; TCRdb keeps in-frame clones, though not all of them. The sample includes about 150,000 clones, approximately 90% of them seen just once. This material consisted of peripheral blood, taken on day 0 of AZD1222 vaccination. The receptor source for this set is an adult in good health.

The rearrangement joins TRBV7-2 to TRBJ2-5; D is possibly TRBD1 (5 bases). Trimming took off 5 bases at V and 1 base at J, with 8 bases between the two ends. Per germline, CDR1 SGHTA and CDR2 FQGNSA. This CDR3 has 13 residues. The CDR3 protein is CASSPRGQETQYF. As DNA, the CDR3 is TGTGCCAGCAGCCCTAGGGGCCAAGAGACCCAGTACTTC.

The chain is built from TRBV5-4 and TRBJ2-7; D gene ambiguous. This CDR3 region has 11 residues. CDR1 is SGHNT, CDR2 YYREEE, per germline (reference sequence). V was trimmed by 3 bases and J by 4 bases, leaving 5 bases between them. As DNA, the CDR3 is TGTGCCAGCAGCTCCCAGTACGAGCAGTACTTC. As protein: CASSSQYEQYF.

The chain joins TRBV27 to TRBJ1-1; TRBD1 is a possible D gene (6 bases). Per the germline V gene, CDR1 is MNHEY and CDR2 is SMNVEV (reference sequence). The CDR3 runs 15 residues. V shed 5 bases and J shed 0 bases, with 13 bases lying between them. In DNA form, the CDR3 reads TGTGCCAGCAGTGCCGCGGGGGACATGAACACTGAAGCTTTCTTT. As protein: CASSAAGDMNTEAFF.

The CDR3 region has the DNA TGCGCCAGCAGCGACCCCGGGACAGGGGGAGCTTTCTTT. Its protein product is CASSDPGTGGAFF. The rearrangement links TRBV10-1 to TRBJ1-1, with 11 positions matching TRBD1. The CDR3 sequence is 13 residues long. Germline V gene lookup returns CDR1 WNHNN and CDR2 SYGVQD (reference sequence). V lost 6 bases, J lost 10 bases, and 7 bases stayed unmatched.

CDR3 residues: CATSRGPDATNEKLFF. The CDR3 coding sequence is TGTGCCACCAGCAGAGGCCCAGATGCAACTAATGAAAAACTGTTTTTT. This chain joins TRBV15 and TRBJ1-4; no clear D. V lost 1 base, J lost 0 bases, and 9 bases lay in between. This CDR3 region has 16 residues. CDR1 and CDR2 (germline): LNHNV, YYDKDF (reference sequence). Looking up the rest from reference TRBV15 and TRBJ1-4 gives the full variable domain: DAMVIQNPRYQVTQFGKPVTLSCSQTLNHNVMYWYQQKSSQAPKLLFHYYDKDFNNEADTPDNFQSRRPNTSFCFLDIRSPGLGDTAMYLCATSRGPDATNEKLFFGSGTQLSVL.

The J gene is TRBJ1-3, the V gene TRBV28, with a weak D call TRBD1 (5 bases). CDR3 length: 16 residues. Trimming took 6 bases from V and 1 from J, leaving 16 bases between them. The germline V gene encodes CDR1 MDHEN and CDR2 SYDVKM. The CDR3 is CASRLSGLMSGNTIYF. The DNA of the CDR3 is TGTGCCAGCAGACTTTCAGGGTTAATGTCTGGAAACACCATATATTTT.

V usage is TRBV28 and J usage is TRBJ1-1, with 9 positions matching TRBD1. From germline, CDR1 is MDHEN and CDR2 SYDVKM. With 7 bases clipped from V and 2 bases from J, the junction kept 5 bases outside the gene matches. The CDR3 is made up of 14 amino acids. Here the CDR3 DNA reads TGTGCCAGCACCCCGGACAGGGGAAACACTGAAGCTTTCTTT. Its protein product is CASTPDRGNTEAFF.

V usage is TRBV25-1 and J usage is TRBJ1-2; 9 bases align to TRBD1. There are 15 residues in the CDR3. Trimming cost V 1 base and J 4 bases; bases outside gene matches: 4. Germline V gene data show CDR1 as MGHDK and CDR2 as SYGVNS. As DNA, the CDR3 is TGTGCCAGCAGTGAATCCCTGACAGGGGGCTATGGCTACACCTTC. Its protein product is CASSESLTGGYGYTF.

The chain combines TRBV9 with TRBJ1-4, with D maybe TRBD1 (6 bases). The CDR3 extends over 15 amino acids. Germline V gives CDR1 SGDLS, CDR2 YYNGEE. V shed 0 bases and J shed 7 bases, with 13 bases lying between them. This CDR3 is CASSVDGTSTEKLFF. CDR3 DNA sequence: TGTGCCAGCAGCGTAGATGGGACATCCACTGAAAAACTGTTTTTT.

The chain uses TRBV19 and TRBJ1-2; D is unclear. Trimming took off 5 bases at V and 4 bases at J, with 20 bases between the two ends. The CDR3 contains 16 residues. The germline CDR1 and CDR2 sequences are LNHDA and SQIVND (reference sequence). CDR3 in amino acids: CASSLGLGPSSYGYTF. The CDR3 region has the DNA TGTGCCAGTAGTCTAGGACTGGGTCCATCGTCCTATGGCTACACCTTC.

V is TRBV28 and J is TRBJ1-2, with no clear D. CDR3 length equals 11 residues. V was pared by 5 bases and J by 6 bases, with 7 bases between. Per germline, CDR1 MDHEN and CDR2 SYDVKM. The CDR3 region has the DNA TGTGCCAGCAGTGAACAAAATGGCTACACCTTC. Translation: CASSEQNGYTF.

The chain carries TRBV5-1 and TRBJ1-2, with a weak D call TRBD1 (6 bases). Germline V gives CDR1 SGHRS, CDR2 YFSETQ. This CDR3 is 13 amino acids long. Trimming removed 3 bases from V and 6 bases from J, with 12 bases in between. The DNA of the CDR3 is TGCGCCAGCAGCTCCCGGACAGACGATGGCTACACCTTC. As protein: CASSSRTDDGYTF.

The CDR3 sequence is CASSSPGTSGGISTDTQYF. CDR3 coding DNA: TGCGCCAGCAGCTCTCCCGGGACTAGCGGGGGAATAAGCACAGATACGCAGTATTTT. The J gene is TRBJ2-3, the V gene TRBV5-1; 14 bases match TRBD2. The germline gives CDR1 SGHRS, CDR2 YFSETQ. V shed 3 bases, J shed 0 bases, and the junction held 9 bases outside the gene matches. This CDR3 is built from 19 residues.

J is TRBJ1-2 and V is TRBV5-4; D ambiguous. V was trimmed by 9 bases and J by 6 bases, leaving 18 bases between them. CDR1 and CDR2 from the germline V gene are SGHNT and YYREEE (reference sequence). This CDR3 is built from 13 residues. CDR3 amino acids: CATHRGGWNGYTF. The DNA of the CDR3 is TGTGCCACCCACCGGGGAGGGTGGAATGGCTACACCTTC.

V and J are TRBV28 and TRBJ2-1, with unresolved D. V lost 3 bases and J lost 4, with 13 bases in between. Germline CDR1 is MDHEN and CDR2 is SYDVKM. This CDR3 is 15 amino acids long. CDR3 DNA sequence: TGTGCCAGCAGTTTGCCGCAGGCAGGTTACAATGAGCAGTTCTTC. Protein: CASSLPQAGYNEQFF.

The CDR3 spells CASSIGLEGRQPQHF. As DNA, the CDR3 is TGTGCCAGTAGTATCGGTTTGGAGGGCCGTCAGCCCCAGCATTTT. The chain joins TRBV19 to TRBJ1-5, with D hard to call. This CDR3 contains 15 residues. Trimming removed 3 bases at V and 6 bases at J, with 15 bases between. Germline-derived CDR1 and CDR2 are LNHDA and SQIVND (reference sequence). The complete variable domain, with remaining parts taken from reference TRBV19 and TRBJ1-5, reads DGGITQSPKYLFRKEGQNVTLSCEQNLNHDAMYWYRQDPGQGLRLIYYSQIVNDFQKGDIAEGYSVSREKKESFPLTVTSAQKNPTAFYLCASSIGLEGRQPQHFGDGTRLSIL.

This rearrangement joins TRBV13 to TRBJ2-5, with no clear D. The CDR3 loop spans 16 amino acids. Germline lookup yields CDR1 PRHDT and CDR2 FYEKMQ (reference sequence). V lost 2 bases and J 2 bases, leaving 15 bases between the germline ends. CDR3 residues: CASSLLVRMGQETQYF. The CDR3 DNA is TGTGCCAGCAGCTTACTCGTAAGGATGGGGCAAGAGACCCAGTACTTC.

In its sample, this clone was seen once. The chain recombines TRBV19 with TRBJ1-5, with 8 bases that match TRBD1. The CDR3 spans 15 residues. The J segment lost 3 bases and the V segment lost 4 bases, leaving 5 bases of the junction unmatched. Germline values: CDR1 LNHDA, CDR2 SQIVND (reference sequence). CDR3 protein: CASSTETGVNQPQHF. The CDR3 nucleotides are TGTGCCAGTAGTACTGAGACAGGGGTCAATCAGCCCCAGCATTTT.

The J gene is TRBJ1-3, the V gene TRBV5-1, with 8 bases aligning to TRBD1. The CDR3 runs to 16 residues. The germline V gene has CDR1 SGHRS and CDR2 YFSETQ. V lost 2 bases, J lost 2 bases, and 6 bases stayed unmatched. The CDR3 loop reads CASSLSQGETGNTIYF. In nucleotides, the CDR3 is TGCGCCAGCAGCTTATCACAGGGGGAAACTGGAAACACCATATATTTT.

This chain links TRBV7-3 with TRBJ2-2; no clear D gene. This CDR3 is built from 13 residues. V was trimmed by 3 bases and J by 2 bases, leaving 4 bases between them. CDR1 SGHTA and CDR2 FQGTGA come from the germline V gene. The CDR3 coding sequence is TGTGCCAGCAGCTTGATAAACACCGGGGAGCTGTTTTTT. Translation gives CASSLINTGELFF.